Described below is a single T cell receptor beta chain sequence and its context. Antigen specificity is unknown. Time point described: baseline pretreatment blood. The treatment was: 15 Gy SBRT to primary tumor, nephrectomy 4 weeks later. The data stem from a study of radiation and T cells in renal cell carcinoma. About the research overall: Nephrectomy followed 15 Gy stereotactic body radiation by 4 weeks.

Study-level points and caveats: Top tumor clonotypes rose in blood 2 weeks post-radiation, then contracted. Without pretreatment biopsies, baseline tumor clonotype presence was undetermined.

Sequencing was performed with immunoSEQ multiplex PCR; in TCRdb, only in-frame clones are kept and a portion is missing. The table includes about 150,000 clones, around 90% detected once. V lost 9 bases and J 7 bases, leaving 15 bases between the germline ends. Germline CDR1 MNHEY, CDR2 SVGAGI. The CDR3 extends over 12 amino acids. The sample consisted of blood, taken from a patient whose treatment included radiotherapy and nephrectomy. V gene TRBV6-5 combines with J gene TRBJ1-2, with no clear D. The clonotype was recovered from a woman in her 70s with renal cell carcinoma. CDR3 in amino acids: CASLDNYSGYTF. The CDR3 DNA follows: TGTGCCAGTTTAGACAACTACTCTGGCTACACCTTC.